The 21 T cell receptor beta chains given below trace back to one sample, sequenced in a study of T cell responses to AZD1222 COVID-19 vaccine. This table comes from immunoSEQ multiplex PCR, and its TCRdb copy is limited to in-frame clones, with some not included. The table lists 140,000 to 150,000 clones, roughly nine tenths of them singletons, with 5% to 5.5% in the top ten. The sequencing here drew on peripheral blood, taken on day 0 of AZD1222 vaccination. These receptors originate from an adult in good health.

The chain recombines TRBV12-1 with TRBJ2-1; the D call of TRBD2 is as the table states it, not checked on the DNA. TRBV12-1 is a documented pseudogene. The CDR3 is 18 residues long. CDR3 nucleotides: TGTGCCAGCAGCTTCCCCGTTTTACTAGCGGGATTCTACAATGAGCAGTTCTTC. This sequence encodes CASSFPVLLAGFYNEQFF.

The rearrangement joins TRBV5-1 to TRBJ1-1; 11 bases map to TRBD1. CDR1 and CDR2 (germline): SGHRS, YFSETQ. The J segment lost 6 bases and the V segment lost 4 bases, leaving 11 bases of the junction unmatched. The CDR3 runs 16 residues. The CDR3 spells CASSTRTGGSSAEAFF. CDR3 bases: TGCGCCAGCAGCACCCGGACAGGGGGCTCAAGTGCTGAAGCTTTCTTT.

With regard to this clone: Additional DNA sequences in this sample encode the identical CDR3. This chain joins TRBV7-2 and TRBJ1-5; D not resolved. V dropped 5 bases and J dropped 1 base, with 6 bases sitting between them. In germline, CDR1 is SGHTA, CDR2 FQGNSA. The CDR3 covers 13 residues. The CDR3 spells CASSLRSNQPQHF. CDR3 in DNA: TGTGCCAGCAGCCTTCGAAGCAATCAGCCCCAGCATTTT.

The CDR3 DNA reads as TGTGCCAGCAGCCCCGCTCCCCTAGGGGATACGCAGTATTTT. Its translation: CASSPAPLGDTQYF. The chain combines TRBV7-9 with TRBJ2-3, with no clear D. CDR1 and CDR2 (germline): SEHNR, FQNEAQ (reference sequence). Trimming pared 5 bases from V and 6 bases from J, leaving 15 bases between. This CDR3 comprises 14 residues.

V is TRBV3-1 (or the pseudogene TRBV3-2) and J is TRBJ2-3; 9 bases are shared with TRBD2. The germline CDR1 and CDR2 sequences are LGHDT and YNNKEL (reference sequence). V was clipped by 9 bases and J by 1 base; unmatched bases: 2. The CDR3 loop spans 13 amino acids. The CDR3 DNA follows: TGTGCCAGTAGACTAGCGGGCACAGATACGCAGTATTTT. As protein: CASRLAGTDTQYF.

The table lists this clone with a few counts. The chain recombines TRBV28 with TRBJ1-5, with TRBD1 identical over 7 bases. The length of the CDR3 is 15 residues. Germline CDR1 is MDHEN and CDR2 is SYDVKM. With 6 bases clipped from V and 4 bases from J, the junction kept 9 bases outside the gene matches. CDR3 DNA sequence: TGTGCCAGCAGAAACTACAGGGGTAGGAATCAGCCCCAGCATTTT. This codes for CASRNYRGRNQPQHF.

For the CDR3, the DNA is TGTGCCAGCAGCCAGGGCTTGACTAGCGGGAGACGCACAGATACGCAGTATTTT. As protein: CASSQGLTSGRRTDTQYF. This sequence joins TRBV3-1 (or the pseudogene TRBV3-2) and TRBJ2-3; 12 nucleotides agree with TRBD2. V was clipped by 3 bases and J by 1 base; unmatched bases: 8. Germline-derived CDR1 and CDR2 are LGHDT and YNNKEL (reference sequence). The CDR3 loop spans 18 amino acids.

This chain joins TRBV28 and TRBJ2-2; D may correspond to TRBD1 or TRBD2 (5 bases each). CDR3 length: 15 residues. V lost 7 bases and J lost 7, with 19 bases in between. Per germline, CDR1 MDHEN and CDR2 SYDVKM. The CDR3 DNA reads as TGTGCCAGCAATCAGGCAGGGAGTAGTCACGGGGAGCTGTTTTTT. Translated, it gives CASNQAGSSHGELFF. The full variable domain, completed using reference TRBV28 and TRBJ2-2, is DVKVTQSSRYLVKRTGEKVFLECVQDMDHENMFWYRQDPGLGLRLIYFSYDVKMKEKGDIPEGYSVSREKKERFSLILESASTNQTSMYLCASNQAGSSHGELFFGEGSRLTVL.

The chain carries TRBV19 and TRBJ2-1; TRBD1 agrees at 9 bases. Unmatched junction bases numbered 10, after V lost 4 bases and J lost 12 bases. The V gene's germline CDR1 is LNHDA and CDR2 SQIVND (reference sequence). The CDR3 covers 14 residues. This chain's CDR3 is CASSNRDRDKGQFF. The CDR3 DNA follows: TGTGCCAGTAGTAACCGGGACAGGGACAAGGGGCAGTTCTTC.

J is TRBJ1-1 and V is TRBV27; D is unresolved. The CDR3 is made up of 13 amino acids. V shed 1 base and J shed 4 bases, with 7 bases lying between them. Looked up from germline, CDR1 is MNHEY and CDR2 is SMNVEV (reference sequence). The CDR3 DNA is TGTGCCAGCAGTTTATATGCGGGCACTGAAGCTTTCTTT. Its translation: CASSLYAGTEAFF.

This sequence joins TRBV2 and TRBJ1-6; D unclear. V lost 4 bases to trimming and J lost 1 base, with 5 bases between them. Germline loops: CDR1 SNHLY, CDR2 FYNNEI. The CDR3 covers 14 residues. CDR3 DNA sequence: TGTGCCAGCAGTGCCCGGTCCTATAATTCACCCCTCCACTTT. It translates to CASSARSYNSPLHF.

This clone was counted once. V is TRBV6-7 and J is TRBJ2-7; D not resolved. TRBV6-7 is designated an ORF whose function remains uncertain. The CDR3 length is 11 residues. V gave up 10 bases and J gave up 2 bases, with 9 bases separating them. CDR3 coding DNA: TGTGCCAAGATGCACCCCTACGAGCAGTACTTC. It is translated as CAKMHPYEQYF.

The chain carries TRBV6-2 or TRBV6-3 and TRBJ1-2; TRBD1 agrees at 7 bases. The CDR3 extends over 14 amino acids. Unmatched junction bases numbered 8, after V lost 2 bases and J lost 8 bases. CDR1 and CDR2 from the germline V gene are MNHEY and SVGEGT. CDR3 protein: CASSYPTGWGGYTF. The CDR3 nucleotides are TGTGCCAGCAGTTACCCGACAGGGTGGGGCGGCTACACCTTC.

This clone appeared a single time. CDR3 protein: CASSPGTSGWNEQFF. The CDR3 nucleotides read TGTGCCAGCTCACCCGGGACTAGCGGGTGGAATGAGCAGTTCTTC. V and J are TRBV18 and TRBJ2-1, with TRBD2 matching over 12 bases. V was clipped by 3 bases and J by 7 bases; unmatched bases: 4. The CDR3 is made up of 15 amino acids. The germline gives CDR1 KGHSH, CDR2 LQKENI.

The chain has TRBV28 and TRBJ2-7, with D possibly being TRBD1 or TRBD2 (5 bases each). CDR1 is MDHEN and CDR2 is SYDVKM in the germline V gene. This CDR3 has 14 residues. Trimming took off 4 bases at V and 7 bases at J, with 17 bases between the two ends. CDR3 nucleotide sequence: TGTGCCAGCAGTTCACCGGGGACGCCTTGGGAGCAGTACTTC. Translation gives CASSSPGTPWEQYF.

The chain is built from TRBV4-3 and TRBJ1-2; D unresolved. Trimming shortened V by 2 bases and J by 10 bases, and 14 bases separated the two germline ends. This CDR3 region has 13 residues. In germline, CDR1 is LGHNA, CDR2 YSLEER. For the CDR3, the DNA is TGCGCCAGCAGCCAACAAGGGAGGGCGTACTACACCTTC. This codes for CASSQQGRAYYTF.

The V call is TRBV18, the J call TRBJ2-7; TRBD2 aligns across 10 bases. CDR1 and CDR2 (germline): KGHSH, LQKENI. CDR3 length: 14 amino acids. Losses at the gene ends were 4 bases for V and 5 bases for J; bases not matched to a gene: 5. CDR3 sequence: CASSLLAGGNEQYF. The CDR3 DNA reads TGTGCCAGCTCACTGTTAGCGGGAGGTAACGAGCAGTACTTC.

The chain links TRBV11-2 to TRBJ2-7, with a weak D call TRBD1 (6 bases). The length of the CDR3 is 16 residues. Trimming took 5 bases from V and 4 from J, leaving 21 bases between them. CDR1 and CDR2 (germline): SGHAT, FQNNGV. CDR3 residues: CASSPTRTDKVYEQYF. The CDR3 nucleotides read TGTGCCAGCAGCCCGACTCGGACAGATAAGGTTTACGAGCAGTACTTC.

V is TRBV7-6 and J is TRBJ1-3; D is unclear. This CDR3 region has 15 residues. Trimming took 8 bases from V and 0 from J, leaving 14 bases between them. Germline V gene sequence: CDR1 SGHVS, CDR2 FNYEAQ. The DNA for the CDR3 is TGTGCCAGCTACGGGAGGCTCGACTCTGGAAACACCATATATTTT. Protein sequence: CASYGRLDSGNTIYF.

This rearrangement joins TRBV7-9 to TRBJ2-7; 7 bases line up with TRBD1. The CDR3 length is 14 residues. V lost 4 bases and J lost 3; bases outside the gene matches: 6. Germline V gives CDR1 SEHNR, CDR2 FQNEAQ (reference sequence). The CDR3 DNA follows: TGTGCCAGCAGCTCCCAGGGACAGTTCTACGAGCAGTACTTC. Protein sequence: CASSSQGQFYEQYF. Full variable domain (outside the CDR3, taken from reference TRBV7-9 and TRBJ2-7): DTGVSQNPRHKITKRGQNVTFRCDPISEHNRLYWYRQTLGQGPEFLTYFQNEAQLEKSRLLSDRFSAERPKGSFSTLEIQRTEQGDSAMYLCASSSQGQFYEQYFGPGTRLTVT.

The gene calls are TRBV6-4 and TRBJ1-5; 7 bases line up with TRBD1. Germline V CDR1 and CDR2: MRHNA, SNTAGT. The CDR3 has 13 residues. Unmatched junction bases numbered 4, after V lost 4 bases and J lost 7 bases. The CDR3 spells CASSGQGGQPQHF. CDR3 nucleotides: TGTGCCAGCAGTGGACAGGGAGGGCAGCCCCAGCATTTT.